This T cell receptor (beta chain) was profiled in a study of T cell clones after liver transplantation. Turning to the study itself: Three of the eight recipients were HCV-positive; the rest had non-autoimmune, non-viral transplant indications.

Trimming shortened V by 0 bases and J by 4 bases, and 12 bases separated the two germline ends. CDR1 and CDR2 from the germline V gene are SGHAT and FQNNGV. The CDR3 covers 15 residues. Points on this clone: Its antigen is not identified.

Assay: immunoSEQ multiplex PCR; the TCRdb copy retains only in-frame clones and omits some. The sample includes around 70,000 clones, 85% to 95% of them seen just once. General study points: Graft donor-reactive T cells possibly entered the graft instead of undergoing deletion.

V and J are TRBV11-2 and TRBJ1-2; D gene uncertain. The specimen comprised CD4+ T cells from blood, sampled 25 months after liver transplant. The sequence was collected from a human patient who received a liver transplant. Some of the T cells may derive from the graft donor. CDR3 sequence reads: CASSLDVGGTYGYTF. The CDR3 bases are TGTGCCAGCAGCTTAGATGTGGGAGGCACCTATGGCTACACCTTC.